This passage covers 32 T cell receptor beta chains from one sample sequenced in a study of blood T cell repertoires in COVID-19. The data were produced by immunoSEQ multiplex PCR, yet TCRdb's version contains in-frame clones alone and is incomplete. The table includes over 110,000 clones, about nine tenths detected once. Sample: peripheral blood. The origin of the receptors is a human donor in a cohort sampled during active COVID-19.

This clone came up a few times. The rearrangement links TRBV11-2 to TRBJ2-7; 8 bases are shared with TRBD1. CDR3 length: 15 residues. Germline lookup yields CDR1 SGHAT and CDR2 FQNNGV. V shed 4 bases and J 6 bases; nucleotides not matched to a gene: 11. The CDR3, as DNA: TGTGCCAGCAGCTCACTCAGGGGGCTAAACTTCGAGCAGTACTTC. Translated: CASSSLRGLNFEQYF.

This rearrangement joins TRBV6-6 to TRBJ1-4; 8 bases fit TRBD1. The trim removed 5 bases at V and 0 bases at J, leaving 8 bases unmatched. The CDR3 length is 17 residues. Germline lookup yields CDR1 MNHNY and CDR2 SVGAGI (reference sequence). The CDR3 loop is CASSRRGREATNEKLFF. Here the CDR3 DNA reads TGTGCCAGCAGTCGCAGGGGGCGCGAAGCAACTAATGAAAAACTGTTTTTT.

The chain carries TRBV6-1 and TRBJ2-7; D might be TRBD1 (5 bases). The germline V gene has CDR1 MNHNS and CDR2 SASEGT. The CDR3 sequence is 14 residues long. Trimming removed 2 bases from V and 2 bases from J, with 10 bases in between. CDR3: CASSERGPTYEQYF. CDR3 bases: TGTGCCAGCAGTGAAAGGGGCCCGACCTACGAGCAGTACTTC.

This chain connects TRBV9 to TRBJ2-1; perhaps TRBD1 as D (5 bases). Per germline, CDR1 SGDLS and CDR2 YYNGEE. The ends were cut back, 4 bases at V and 9 bases at J, with 14 bases in the middle. This CDR3 is built from 13 residues. CDR3 sequence reads: CASSPGHTSEQFF. CDR3 nucleotides: TGTGCCAGCAGCCCCGGACACACATCTGAGCAGTTCTTC.

This clone was seen just once. CDR3 coding DNA: TGTGCCAGCAGTCTTGCGGGGGGCCCTGTAAGAGAGACCCAGTACTTC. Its protein is CASSLAGGPVRETQYF. The chain carries TRBV27 and TRBJ2-5; 8 bases line up with TRBD2. The V and J ends lost 5 bases and 4 bases, in that order; junction bases with no gene match: 12. CDR1 is MNHEY, CDR2 SMNVEV, per germline (reference sequence). This CDR3 contains 16 residues.

The CDR3 bases are TGTGCCAGCAGTTACTCGGACAGGGCGGGAAACACCATATATTTT. This translates into CASSYSDRAGNTIYF. The chain has TRBV6-5 and TRBJ1-3; 8 bases are a match to TRBD1. This CDR3 spans 15 amino acids. The ends lost 0 bases at V and 4 bases at J; junction bases unmatched: 2. Germline-derived CDR1 and CDR2 are MNHEY and SVGAGI.

The rearrangement links TRBV2 to TRBJ2-7, with D unresolved. The V end was cut by 3 bases, the J end by 2 bases, with 8 bases between. The CDR3 is 13 amino acids. CDR1 is SNHLY, CDR2 FYNNEI, per germline. CDR3 in amino acids: CASSDPPTYEQYF. In DNA, the CDR3 is TGTGCCAGCAGTGATCCACCTACCTACGAGCAGTACTTC.

The gene calls are TRBV7-2 and TRBJ2-7, with a possible D match to TRBD1 (6 bases). The CDR3 runs to 18 residues. Germline V gene sequence: CDR1 SGHTA, CDR2 FQGNSA. V was shortened by 2 bases and J by 4 bases, with 24 bases between the two germline ends. This chain's CDR3 is CASSLSHGTLGTPYEQYF. CDR3 in DNA: TGTGCCAGCAGCTTATCCCATGGGACACTCGGTACCCCGTACGAGCAGTACTTC.

This clone came up once. Here the CDR3 DNA reads TGTGCCAGCAGCCAAGTTAGGGACAGTTCCTCTGGAAACACCATATATTTT. Protein product: CASSQVRDSSSGNTIYF. J is TRBJ1-3 and V is TRBV4-2; 7 nucleotides match TRBD1. The CDR3 has 17 amino acids. V lost 1 base, J lost 0 bases, and 6 bases stayed unmatched. Looked up from germline, CDR1 is LGHNA and CDR2 is YNFKEQ.

The genes are TRBV7-8 and TRBJ2-7, with a possible D match to TRBD2 (5 bases). Trimming cost V 4 bases and J 0 bases, with 13 bases left between them. The CDR3 runs to 15 residues. Germline CDR1 and CDR2: SGHVS and FQNEAQ. The CDR3 coding sequence is TGTGCCAGCAGCTCCTTGGGTAGCGACTCCTACGAGCAGTACTTC. This codes for CASSSLGSDSYEQYF.

This clone was picked up a small number of times. The chain uses TRBV6-5 and TRBJ1-3, with TRBD1 identical over 9 bases. This CDR3 region has 14 residues. Germline assignment: CDR1 MNHEY and CDR2 SVGAGI. The junction had 8 bases not matched to a gene; V was cut back by 7 bases and J by 7 bases. The CDR3 nucleotides read TGTGCCAGCATATTAGGACAGGGGATCAACACCATATATTTT. The encoded protein is CASILGQGINTIYF.

The CDR3 DNA follows: TGTGCCAGCAGCCAAGATAAGGGGGGGCCCTACGAGCAGTACTTC. Its protein product is CASSQDKGGPYEQYF. The chain joins TRBV3-1 (or the pseudogene TRBV3-2) to TRBJ2-7; TRBD2 might be the D (7 bases). Looked up from germline, CDR1 is LGHDT and CDR2 is YNNKEL (reference sequence). This CDR3 comprises 15 residues. The V and J ends lost 0 bases and 2 bases respectively, with 11 bases between them.

The rearrangement uses TRBV12-3 or TRBV12-4 and TRBJ2-5; 7 nucleotides line up with TRBD2. CDR3 length equals 13 residues. The ends lost 5 bases at V and 1 base at J; junction bases unmatched: 1. DNA for the CDR3: TGTGCCAGCAGTCGACTAGCCCAAGAGACCCAGTACTTC. It is translated as CASSRLAQETQYF.

The chain recombines TRBV4-1 with TRBJ2-2; TRBD2 matches 8 bases. V was clipped by 4 bases and J by 2 bases; unmatched bases: 6. This CDR3 spans 16 amino acids. Germline loops: CDR1 MGHRA, CDR2 YSYEKL. The chain's CDR3 is CASSPSGGPNTGELFF. The CDR3 nucleotides are TGCGCCAGCAGCCCCTCGGGGGGGCCCAACACCGGGGAGCTGTTTTTT.

The rearrangement links TRBV19 to TRBJ2-7; D might be TRBD1 (6 bases). The germline gives CDR1 LNHDA, CDR2 SQIVND (reference sequence). The V and J ends lost 5 bases and 6 bases respectively, with 11 bases between them. CDR3 length equals 12 residues. CDR3 residues: CASSPSTGEQYF. The CDR3 DNA reads TGTGCCAGTAGTCCCTCGACAGGCGAGCAGTACTTC.

This chain uses TRBV7-2 with TRBJ2-3; the match to TRBD2 covers 8 bases. Germline CDR1 reads SGHTA; CDR2 reads FQGNSA. V dropped 3 bases and J dropped 5; count of bases not matched to a gene: 4. This CDR3 spans 14 amino acids. This chain's CDR3 is CASSLSGGQDTQYF. The CDR3 DNA reads TGTGCCAGCAGCTTGTCGGGGGGGCAAGATACGCAGTATTTT.

The chain recombines TRBV5-1 with TRBJ2-7, with no clear D. V was clipped by 1 base and J by 2 bases, with 4 bases between them. Germline CDR1 and CDR2: SGHRS and YFSETQ. CDR3 length: 12 residues. CDR3 sequence reads: CASSLTPYEQYF. The CDR3 DNA is TGCGCCAGCAGCTTGACTCCCTACGAGCAGTACTTC.

The chain carries TRBV5-6 and TRBJ2-1, with 9 bases aligning to TRBD1. Looked up from germline, CDR1 is SGHDT and CDR2 is YYEEEE. V lost 3 bases to trimming and J lost 0 bases; unmatched junction nucleotides: 1. The CDR3 consists of 15 residues. The CDR3 sequence is CASSWGQGSYNEQFF. DNA of the CDR3: TGTGCCAGCAGCTGGGGACAGGGCTCCTACAATGAGCAGTTCTTC. Variable domain in full (rest from reference TRBV5-6 and TRBJ2-1): DAGVTQSPTHLIKTRGQQVTLRCSPKSGHDTVSWYQQALGQGPQFIFQYYEEEERQRGNFPDRFSGHQFPNYSSELNVNALLLGDSALYLCASSWGQGSYNEQFFGPGTRLTVL.

The rearrangement joins TRBV4-3 to TRBJ1-1, with 8 positions matching TRBD1. The CDR3 runs to 15 residues. V shed 3 bases and J 4 bases; nucleotides not matched to a gene: 7. CDR1 and CDR2 from the germline V gene are LGHNA and YSLEER. The CDR3 bases are TGCGCCAGCAGCCAGTTACAGGGGGTCGGCACTGAAGCTTTCTTT. Protein sequence: CASSQLQGVGTEAFF.

The gene calls are TRBV9 and TRBJ1-2, with 9 nucleotides matching TRBD1. The V segment lost 0 bases and the J segment 4 bases; nucleotides outside the gene matches: 7. This CDR3 is 16 amino acids long. CDR1 and CDR2 from the germline V gene are SGDLS and YYNGEE. This chain's CDR3 is CASSVGTGGSVYGYTF. The DNA of the CDR3 is TGTGCCAGCAGCGTAGGTACAGGGGGCTCGGTCTATGGCTACACCTTC.

The chain carries TRBV27 and TRBJ2-1; TRBD1 might be the D (6 bases). The CDR3 is made up of 12 amino acids. Germline V gene lookup returns CDR1 MNHEY and CDR2 SMNVEV (reference sequence). Trimming left V 2 bases short and J 11 bases short, with 10 bases between. The CDR3 DNA sequence: TGTGCCAGCAGTTTAGTGGGGGACAAGCAGTTCTTC. Translating gives CASSLVGDKQFF.

The chain recombines TRBV6-2 or TRBV6-3 with TRBJ1-2; D not certain. The CDR3 has 12 amino acids. V lost 5 bases to trimming and J lost 8 bases, with 12 bases between them. Germline V gives CDR1 MNHEY, CDR2 SVGEGT. The CDR3 loop reads CASSIPVRGYTF. The CDR3 DNA reads as TGTGCCAGCAGTATTCCGGTGAGAGGCTACACCTTC.

The rearrangement joins TRBV20-1 to TRBJ2-5; 9 nucleotides match TRBD2. The V and J ends lost 3 bases and 4 bases, in that order; junction bases with no gene match: 12. The CDR3 loop spans 16 amino acids. Germline V lookup: CDR1 DFQATT, CDR2 SNEGSKA (reference sequence). CDR3 DNA sequence: TGCAGTGCTAGTGGGGATAGCGGGGGCCAGGGAGAGACCCAGTACTTC. It encodes CSASGDSGGQGETQYF.

V usage is TRBV6-5 and J usage is TRBJ2-1; 12 nucleotides agree with TRBD2. The CDR3 is 15 residues long. The germline V gene has CDR1 MNHEY and CDR2 SVGAGI. The junction had 5 bases not matched to a gene; V was cut back by 6 bases and J by 5 bases. The CDR3 nucleotides read TGTGCCAGCAGGAGATGGACTAGCGGGAACAATGAGCAGTTCTTC. This sequence encodes CASRRWTSGNNEQFF.

The chain employs TRBV21-1 and TRBJ2-5; the table's D call, TRBD1, has no DNA check behind it. TRBV21-1 is a documented pseudogene. The CDR3 is made up of 20 amino acids. CDR3 sequence reads: CASIPSRSLNRDTDQETQYF. CDR3 nucleotide sequence: TGTGCCAGCATCCCTTCCAGGAGCCTGAACCGGGACACAGACCAAGAGACCCAGTACTTC.

CDR3 region: CASSFSGIYEQYF. CDR3 DNA: TGCGCCAGCAGCTTTTCGGGGATCTACGAGCAGTACTTC. The chain carries TRBV5-1 and TRBJ2-7; maybe TRBD2 (5 bases). Trimming took off 2 bases at V and 3 bases at J, with 9 bases between the two ends. Germline V lookup: CDR1 SGHRS, CDR2 YFSETQ. The CDR3 consists of 13 residues.

In nucleotides, the CDR3 is TGTGCCAGCAGTGTAGGAGGGTCGGTCTCCGGCTATGGCTACACCTTC. Protein product: CASSVGGSVSGYGYTF. The chain recombines TRBV28 with TRBJ1-2; no reliable D call. Deletions cut 5 bases from V and 4 bases from J, with 20 bases between. The CDR3 consists of 16 residues. Germline V gives CDR1 MDHEN, CDR2 SYDVKM.

V gene TRBV11-2 combines with J gene TRBJ1-1, with D possibly being TRBD1 (5 bases). Trimming took off 5 bases at V and 5 bases at J, with 15 bases between the two ends. This CDR3 contains 14 residues. The V gene's germline CDR1 is SGHAT and CDR2 FQNNGV. CDR3 coding DNA: TGTGCCAGCAGCCTACACCCGGGGGGGACTGAAGCTTTCTTT. This sequence encodes CASSLHPGGTEAFF.

The V and J genes are TRBV7-2 and TRBJ2-1; D possibly corresponds to TRBD2 (5 bases). CDR1 is SGHTA and CDR2 is FQGNSA in the germline V gene. V was pared by 8 bases and J by 9 bases, with 14 bases between. The CDR3 extends over 12 amino acids. The CDR3 sequence: CASGTGYAEQFF. The DNA of the CDR3 is TGTGCCAGCGGCACGGGGTATGCTGAGCAGTTCTTC.

This chain connects TRBV5-6 to TRBJ2-7, with TRBD1 matching over 11 bases. The CDR3 contains 15 residues. Trimming took 4 bases from V and 2 from J; bases not matched to a gene: 5. Germline lookup yields CDR1 SGHDT and CDR2 YYEEEE. The CDR3 DNA reads TGTGCCAGCAGCCGCGGGACAGGGGGTCCCTACGAGCAGTACTTC. Translating it yields CASSRGTGGPYEQYF.

This sequence joins TRBV5-5 and TRBJ2-7, with D maybe TRBD1 (7 bases). The germline V gene encodes CDR1 SGHKS and CDR2 YYEKEE (reference sequence). The CDR3 loop spans 12 amino acids. Deletions cut 3 bases from V and 11 bases from J, with 15 bases between. DNA for the CDR3: TGTGCCAGCAGCTGGACAGGAGGGAGTAAGTACTTC. This translates into CASSWTGGSKYF.

This sequence joins TRBV27 and TRBJ2-7; D call uncertain. With 2 bases removed from V and 0 bases from J, the gap between germline ends came to 14 bases. The germline V gene has CDR1 MNHEY and CDR2 SMNVEV (reference sequence). The CDR3 has 16 amino acids. CDR3 residues: CASSLMRGVSSYEQYF. In DNA, the CDR3 is TGTGCCAGCAGTTTAATGAGAGGAGTTAGCTCCTACGAGCAGTACTTC.